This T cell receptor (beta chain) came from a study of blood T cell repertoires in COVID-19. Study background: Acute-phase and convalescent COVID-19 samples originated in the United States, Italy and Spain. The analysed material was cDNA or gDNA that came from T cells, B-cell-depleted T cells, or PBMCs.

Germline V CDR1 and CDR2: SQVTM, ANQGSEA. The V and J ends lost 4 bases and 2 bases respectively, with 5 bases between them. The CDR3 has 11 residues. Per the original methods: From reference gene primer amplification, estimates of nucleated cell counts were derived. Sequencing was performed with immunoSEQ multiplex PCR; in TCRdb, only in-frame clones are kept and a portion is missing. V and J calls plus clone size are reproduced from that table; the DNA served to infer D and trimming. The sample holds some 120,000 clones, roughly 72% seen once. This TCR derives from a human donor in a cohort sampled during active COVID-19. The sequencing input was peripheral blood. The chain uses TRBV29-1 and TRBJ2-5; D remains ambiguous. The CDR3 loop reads CSVAKQETQYF. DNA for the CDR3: TGCAGCGTTGCTAAACAAGAGACCCAGTACTTC. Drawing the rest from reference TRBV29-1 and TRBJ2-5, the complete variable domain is SAVISQKPSRDICQRGTSLTIQCQVDSQVTMMFWYRQQPGQSLTLIATANQGSEATYESGFVIDKFPISRPNLTFSTLTVSNMSPEDSSIYLCSVAKQETQYFGPGTRLLVL.